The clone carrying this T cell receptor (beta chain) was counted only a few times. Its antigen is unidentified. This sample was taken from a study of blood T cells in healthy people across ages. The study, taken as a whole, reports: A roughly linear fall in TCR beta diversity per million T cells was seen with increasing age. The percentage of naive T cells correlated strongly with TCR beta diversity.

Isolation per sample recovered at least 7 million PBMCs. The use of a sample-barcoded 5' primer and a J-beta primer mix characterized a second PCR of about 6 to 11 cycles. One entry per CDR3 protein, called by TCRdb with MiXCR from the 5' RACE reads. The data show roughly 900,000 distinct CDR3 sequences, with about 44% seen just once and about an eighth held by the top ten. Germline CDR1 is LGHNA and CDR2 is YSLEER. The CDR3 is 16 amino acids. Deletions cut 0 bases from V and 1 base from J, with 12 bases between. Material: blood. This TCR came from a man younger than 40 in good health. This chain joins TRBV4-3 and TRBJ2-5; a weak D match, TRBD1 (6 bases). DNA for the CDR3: TGCGCCAGCAGCCAAGATTCCGGGACACCCCAAGAGACCCAGTACTTC. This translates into CASSQDSGTPQETQYF.